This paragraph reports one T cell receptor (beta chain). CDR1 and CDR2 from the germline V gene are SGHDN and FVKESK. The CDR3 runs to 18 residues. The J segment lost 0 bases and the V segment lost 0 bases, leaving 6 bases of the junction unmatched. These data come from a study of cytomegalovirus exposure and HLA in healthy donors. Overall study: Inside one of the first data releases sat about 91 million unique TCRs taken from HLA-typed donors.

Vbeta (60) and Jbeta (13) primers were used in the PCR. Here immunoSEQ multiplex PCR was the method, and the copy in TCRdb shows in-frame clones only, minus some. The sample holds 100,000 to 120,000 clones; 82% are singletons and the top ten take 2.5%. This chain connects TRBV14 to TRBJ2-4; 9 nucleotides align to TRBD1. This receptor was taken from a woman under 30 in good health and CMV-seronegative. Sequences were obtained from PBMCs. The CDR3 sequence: CASSQDYRTGAAKNIQYF. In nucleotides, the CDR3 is TGTGCCAGCAGCCAAGATTATAGGACAGGGGCAGCCAAAAACATTCAGTACTTC.